This paragraph reports one T cell receptor (beta chain). As yet, its antigen is unknown. Amplified TCR beta CDR3 regions derived from RNA transcripts. The primer set for the first-round RT-PCR of the TCR CDR3 was HTBI. TCRdb processed the multiplex PCR reads anew with MiXCR; each CDR3 protein has one entry. The sample contains approximately 600,000 distinct CDR3 sequences, less than 25% of which appear only once. The germline CDR1 and CDR2 sequences are MNHNS and SASEGT. V lost 7 bases and J lost 3; bases outside the gene matches: 1. The length of the CDR3 is 12 residues. This sample stems from a study of T cells in Graves' hyperthyroidism and ophthalmopathy. In the study overall: Upon initial diagnosis and before any treatment, peripheral blood was collected. Study-level findings and limits: Most thyroid clonotypes that were expanded above 0.001 also turned up in blood.

Active moderate-to-severe ophthalmopathy, Clinical Activity Score at least 3, NOSPECS at least 4, under 3 months' duration. Source material for PBMCs was less than 12 ml fresh peripheral blood. This TCR was sampled from a man younger than 40 with Graves' ophthalmopathy. J is TRBJ2-7 and V is TRBV6-1; 9 bases map to TRBD1. Material: blood. CDR3 DNA: TGTGCCAGCATGGGACAGGGCTACGAGCAGTACTTC. Protein product: CASMGQGYEQYF.